Shown below are 32 T cell receptor beta chains from a single sample sequenced in a study of cytomegalovirus exposure and HLA in healthy donors. This PCR relied on a set of 60 Vbeta primers and 13 Jbeta primers. The assay was immunoSEQ multiplex PCR, and TCRdb's table has in-frame clones only and misses some. The data contain a few hundred thousand clones, about nine tenths of them seen just once; the ten biggest clones take up around 1.7%. The sequenced material came from PBMCs. These receptor sequences come from a girl aged 2-15 years in good health and CMV-seronegative.

J is TRBJ1-1 and V is TRBV9; D uncertain. In germline, CDR1 is SGDLS, CDR2 YYNGEE. The CDR3 has 15 residues. V lost 0 bases and J 0 bases, leaving 9 bases between the germline ends. The CDR3 bases are TGTGCCAGCAGCGTAGACGGAGGGATGAACACTGAAGCTTTCTTT. Protein sequence: CASSVDGGMNTEAFF.

The chain recombines TRBV28 with TRBJ2-6; TRBD1 agrees at 11 bases. The ends lost 6 bases at V and 4 bases at J; junction bases unmatched: 11. Per the germline V gene, CDR1 is MDHEN and CDR2 is SYDVKM. The CDR3 spans 18 residues. CDR3 DNA: TGTGCCAGCAGACTCGGACAGGGGGCAGCTTCCGGGGCCAACGTCCTGACTTTC. Translated: CASRLGQGAASGANVLTF.

The chain combines TRBV15 with TRBJ2-3; 8 nucleotides match TRBD2. Germline V gives CDR1 LNHNV, CDR2 YYDKDF (reference sequence). The CDR3 covers 17 residues. The V segment lost 1 base and the J segment 2 bases; nucleotides outside the gene matches: 8. The DNA for the CDR3 is TGTGCCACCAGCAGAGTTCGGGGGGGGTTAGACACAGATACGCAGTATTTT. As protein: CATSRVRGGLDTDTQYF.

This clone appeared a single time. The chain links TRBV2 to TRBJ2-1, with TRBD2 matching over 9 bases. The CDR3 consists of 14 residues. CDR1 is SNHLY and CDR2 is FYNNEI in the germline V gene. Losses at the gene ends were 6 bases for V and 9 bases for J; bases not matched to a gene: 9. This CDR3 reads CASRDLAGVAEQFF. In DNA, the CDR3 is TGTGCCAGCAGAGACTTAGCGGGAGTAGCTGAGCAGTTCTTC. Supplemented by reference TRBV2 and TRBJ2-1, the full variable domain reads EPEVTQTPSHQVTQMGQEVILRCVPISNHLYFYWYRQILGQKVEFLVSFYNNEISEKSEIFDDQFSVERPDGSNFTLKIRSTKLEDSAMYFCASRDLAGVAEQFFGPGTRLTVL.

V usage is TRBV10-3 and J usage is TRBJ1-1, with 8 bases aligning to TRBD1. Germline CDR1 is ENHRY and CDR2 is SYGVKD. Losses at the gene ends were 0 bases for V and 3 bases for J; bases not matched to a gene: 6. The CDR3 covers 16 residues. The CDR3 sequence: CAISESGGRGHTEAFF. Written as DNA, the CDR3 is TGTGCCATCAGTGAGTCGGGTGGCAGGGGGCACACTGAAGCTTTCTTT.

The chain links TRBV7-8 to TRBJ1-1, with 10 bases identical to TRBD1. Germline V gives CDR1 SGHVS, CDR2 FQNEAQ. The J segment lost 3 bases and the V segment lost 3 bases, leaving 7 bases of the junction unmatched. This CDR3 region has 16 residues. CDR3 DNA sequence: TGTGCCAGCAGCTTCGGGACAGGGGACGTGGACACTGAAGCTTTCTTT. Its protein is CASSFGTGDVDTEAFF. Variable domain in full (rest from reference TRBV7-8 and TRBJ1-1): GAGVSQSPRYKVAKRGQDVALRCDPISGHVSLFWYQQALGQGPEFLTYFQNEAQLDKSGLPSDRFFAERPEGSVSTLKIQRTQQEDSAVYLCASSFGTGDVDTEAFFGQGTRLTVV.

The J gene is TRBJ1-1, the V gene TRBV30, with TRBD1 as a possible D gene (6 bases). CDR1 GTSNPN and CDR2 SVGIG come from the germline V gene (reference sequence). Trimming removed 5 bases at V and 4 bases at J, with 14 bases between. The length of the CDR3 is 13 residues. The CDR3 DNA reads as TGTGCCTGGGACCCTCAGGGGTCCACTGAAGCTTTCTTT. Translating gives CAWDPQGSTEAFF.

The table lists this clone with a count of one. CDR3 in DNA: TGTGCCAGCAGTTACTCGACGAGCGGGTATTACAATGAGCAGTTCTTC. This gives the protein CASSYSTSGYYNEQFF. V usage is TRBV6-5 and J usage is TRBJ2-1; tentative D call: TRBD2 (6 bases). The germline gives CDR1 MNHEY, CDR2 SVGAGI. V was trimmed by 0 bases and J by 4 bases, leaving 13 bases between them. The CDR3 runs 16 residues.

This clone was counted a single time. The chain uses TRBV29-1 and TRBJ2-1; 11 bases are a match to TRBD2. Per germline, CDR1 SQVTM and CDR2 ANQGSEA. The CDR3 loop spans 14 amino acids. With 7 bases clipped from V and 10 bases from J, the junction kept 12 bases outside the gene matches. The CDR3 spells CSGATSGSRREQFF. The CDR3 nucleotides are TGCAGCGGGGCTACTAGCGGGAGCCGAAGGGAGCAGTTCTTC.

This clone was recorded only once. The chain links TRBV10-2 to TRBJ1-2; 7 bases fit TRBD1. Per germline, CDR1 WSHSY and CDR2 SAAADI. V trimming: 2 bases; J trimming: 4 bases; junction bases outside the gene matches: 13. The CDR3 is made up of 17 amino acids. The CDR3 DNA is TGCGCCAGCAGTGAGGGGGACAGAGATCGGGTTCGCTATGGCTACACCTTC. Translation gives CASSEGDRDRVRYGYTF.

The rearrangement links TRBV14 to TRBJ2-1, with TRBD2 as a possible D gene (5 bases). The germline V gene encodes CDR1 SGHDN and CDR2 FVKESK. CDR3 length: 13 residues. The ends were cut back, 1 base at V and 13 bases at J, with 14 bases in the middle. Here the CDR3 DNA reads TGTGCCAGCAGCCAAGTAGCGTTTAGGGCACAGTTCTTC. Its protein is CASSQVAFRAQFF. The variable domain in full, completed from reference TRBV14 and TRBJ2-1, reads EAGVTQFPSHSVIEKGQTVTLRCDPISGHDNLYWYRRVMGKEIKFLLHFVKESKQDESGMPNNRFLAERTGGTYSTLKVQPAELEDSGVYFCASSQVAFRAQFFGPGTRLTVL.

The chain carries TRBV29-1 and TRBJ2-5; possibly TRBD2 for D (6 bases). Trimming pared 7 bases from V and 1 base from J, leaving 13 bases between. The germline CDR1 and CDR2 sequences are SQVTM and ANQGSEA. This CDR3 region has 13 residues. The CDR3, as DNA: TGCAGCGCTTCGCGGGGACTCCAAGAGACCCAGTACTTC. Translated, it gives CSASRGLQETQYF.

The chain links TRBV7-8 to TRBJ2-1; TRBD2 matches at 11 bases. CDR1 is SGHVS and CDR2 is FQNEAQ in the germline V gene. The CDR3 has 16 residues. Trimming cost V 3 bases and J 7 bases; bases outside gene matches: 8. The DNA of the CDR3 is TGTGCCAGCAGCTTCGCGACTAGCGGGAAGGGGAATGAGCAGTTCTTC. Protein: CASSFATSGKGNEQFF.

This clone was picked up a small number of times. The gene calls are TRBV2 and TRBJ2-1; 13 nucleotides agree with TRBD2. The CDR3 runs to 15 residues. Germline CDR1 is SNHLY and CDR2 is FYNNEI. The junction had 11 bases not matched to a gene; V was cut back by 10 bases and J by 8 bases. The CDR3 here is CATGTSGVGIDEQFF. The CDR3 DNA reads TGTGCCACCGGGACTAGCGGGGTTGGTATCGATGAGCAGTTCTTC.

The J gene is TRBJ2-5, the V gene TRBV15; TRBD1 might be the D (5 bases). The V end was cut by 0 bases, the J end by 4 bases, with 9 bases between. This CDR3 region has 14 residues. CDR1 LNHNV and CDR2 YYDKDF come from the germline V gene (reference sequence). CDR3 nucleotide sequence: TGTGCCACCAGCAGAGATCCGACAGCAGAGACCCAGTACTTC. Residues: CATSRDPTAETQYF.

The V call is TRBV10-1, the J call TRBJ1-2; maybe TRBD1 (5 bases). Deletions cut 6 bases from V and 0 bases from J, with 8 bases between. The length of the CDR3 is 13 residues. Germline values: CDR1 WNHNN, CDR2 SYGVQD (reference sequence). The CDR3 loop reads CASSRESNYGYTF. CDR3 DNA: TGCGCCAGCAGCAGGGAATCTAACTATGGCTACACCTTC.

V is TRBV30 and J is TRBJ1-1, with D perhaps matching TRBD1 (6 bases). The V end was cut by 0 bases, the J end by 7 bases, with 15 bases between. The germline V gene has CDR1 GTSNPN and CDR2 SVGIG (reference sequence). This CDR3 is 14 amino acids long. In DNA, the CDR3 is TGTGCCTGGAGTGTACTGGGAAGGGGGGGTGAAGCTTTCTTT. The encoded protein is CAWSVLGRGGEAFF. Full variable domain (missing parts from reference TRBV30 and TRBJ1-1): SQTIHQWPATLVQPVGSPLSLECTVEGTSNPNLYWYRQAAGRGLQLLFYSVGIGQISSEVPQNLSASRPQDRQFILSSKKLLLSDSGFYLCAWSVLGRGGEAFFGQGTRLTVV.

This chain uses TRBV6-1 with TRBJ1-2; D call uncertain. The CDR3 has 13 amino acids. Trimming left V 3 bases short and J 3 bases short, with 8 bases between. Germline V gives CDR1 MNHNS, CDR2 SASEGT. CDR3 nucleotide sequence: TGTGCCAGCAGTGATGAGAGTTACTATGGCTACACCTTC. Its translation: CASSDESYYGYTF.

V and J are TRBV6-1 and TRBJ2-7; D possibly corresponds to TRBD1 (6 bases). V was cut by 6 bases and J by 11 bases, with 20 bases left in between. The V gene's germline CDR1 is MNHNS and CDR2 SASEGT. The CDR3 length is 13 residues. This CDR3 reads CASSQELRDKEYF. CDR3 sequence (DNA): TGTGCCAGCAGCCAGGAGTTGAGGGACAAAGAGTACTTC.

In regard to this clone: A read error may produce the germline difference seen at one junction end. Within the sample, other DNA sequences also encode this same CDR3. The CDR3 protein is CASSSGTGNSPLHF. CDR3 nucleotide sequence: TGTGCCAGCAGTTCCGGGACAGGCAATTCCCCCCTCCACTTT. This chain connects TRBV28 to TRBJ1-6; 8 bases align to TRBD1. This CDR3 has 14 residues. Looked up from germline, CDR1 is MDHEN and CDR2 is SYDVKM. Drawing the rest from reference TRBV28 and TRBJ1-6, the complete variable domain is DVKVTQSSRYLVKRTGEKVFLECVQDMDHENMFWYRQDPGLGLRLIYFSYDVKMKEKGDIPEGYSVSREKKERFSLILESASTNQTSMYLCASSSGTGNSPLHFGNGTRLTVT.

This chain connects TRBV6-1 to TRBJ2-5; 10 nucleotides align to TRBD1. CDR3 length: 14 residues. Losses at the gene ends were 7 bases for V and 4 bases for J; bases not matched to a gene: 6. Germline V gene data show CDR1 as MNHNS and CDR2 as SASEGT. CDR3 protein: CASNMGTGAETQYF. The CDR3 region has the DNA TGTGCCAGCAACATGGGGACAGGGGCAGAGACCCAGTACTTC.

The chain uses TRBV5-1 and TRBJ1-4; 8 nucleotides align to TRBD1. Germline V gene lookup returns CDR1 SGHRS and CDR2 YFSETQ. Trimming at V came to 0 bases and at J to 8 bases, leaving 12 bases not matched to a gene. The CDR3 sequence is 17 residues long. The CDR3 region is CASSLGVSDRVLEKLFF. For the CDR3, the DNA is TGCGCCAGCAGCTTGGGAGTCTCGGACAGGGTACTCGAAAAACTGTTTTTT.

This clone was seen only once. This sequence joins TRBV6-1 and TRBJ2-7; TRBD1 is a possible D gene (6 bases). V lost 10 bases and J 2 bases, leaving 12 bases between the germline ends. This CDR3 region has 12 residues. The germline CDR1 and CDR2 sequences are MNHNS and SASEGT. The CDR3 region has the DNA TGTGCCACCTTCTGGACAGCCTACGAGCAGTACTTC. Encoded protein: CATFWTAYEQYF.

V is TRBV5-1 and J is TRBJ2-3; TRBD2 agrees at 9 bases. The J segment lost 4 bases and the V segment lost 4 bases, leaving 10 bases of the junction unmatched. Germline V CDR1 and CDR2: SGHRS, YFSETQ. The CDR3 totals 16 residues. CDR3 sequence (DNA): TGCGCCAGCAGCACGTTAGCGGGGGAATCGTCAGATACGCAGTATTTT. Translated, it gives CASSTLAGESSDTQYF.

This clone has a handful of counts. This chain's CDR3 is CASSPGHTGSYEQYF. DNA of the CDR3: TGTGCCAGCAGTCCCGGGCATACAGGATCCTACGAGCAGTACTTC. This chain joins TRBV28 and TRBJ2-7; D perhaps matches TRBD1 (5 bases). Germline V gene data show CDR1 as MDHEN and CDR2 as SYDVKM. The V gene lost 5 bases and the J gene lost 1 base, with 15 bases spanning the gap. The CDR3 sequence is 15 residues long.

The chain couples TRBV30 to TRBJ2-1; possible D gene TRBD1, 6 bases. The CDR3 is made up of 13 amino acids. Germline CDR1 is GTSNPN and CDR2 is SVGIG (reference sequence). V was cut by 5 bases and J by 9 bases, with 17 bases left in between. The CDR3 here is CAWETSRGSEQFF. As DNA, the CDR3 is TGTGCCTGGGAGACTTCAAGGGGGTCTGAGCAGTTCTTC.

This clone was seen once. The chain links TRBV7-2 to TRBJ2-1, with a tentative D call TRBD1 (5 bases). Germline V CDR1 and CDR2: SGHTA, FQGNSA. The V gene lost 5 bases and the J gene lost 3 bases, with 8 bases spanning the gap. The CDR3 length is 13 residues. The CDR3 loop is CASSRTSYNEQFF. CDR3 bases: TGTGCCAGCAGCCGGACAAGCTACAATGAGCAGTTCTTC.

The genes are TRBV4-1 and TRBJ2-5; 8 positions agree with TRBD2. V gave up 0 bases and J gave up 0 bases; unmatched junction bases: 3. CDR1 and CDR2 (germline): MGHRA, YSYEKL. The CDR3 is made up of 16 amino acids. This CDR3 reads CASSQDRGGYQETQYF. The DNA of the CDR3 is TGCGCCAGCAGCCAAGATCGGGGGGGATACCAAGAGACCCAGTACTTC.

This clone was observed once. This chain links TRBV18 with TRBJ1-3; D is unresolved. From germline, CDR1 is KGHSH and CDR2 LQKENI. The CDR3 length is 14 residues. V dropped 3 bases and J dropped 4 bases, with 10 bases sitting between them. CDR3 coding DNA: TGTGCCAGCTCACCTGGGGAGGCCGGAAACACCATATATTTT. Its translation: CASSPGEAGNTIYF. Filled out from reference TRBV18 and TRBJ1-3, the complete variable domain reads NAGVMQNPRHLVRRRGQEARLRCSPMKGHSHVYWYRQLPEEGLKFMVYLQKENIIDESGMPKERFSAEFPKEGPSILRIQQVVRGDSAAYFCASSPGEAGNTIYFGEGSWLTVV.

The J gene is TRBJ1-6, the V gene TRBV5-8; 7 bases fit TRBD1. V shed 4 bases, J shed 9 bases, and the junction held 7 bases outside the gene matches. Looked up from germline, CDR1 is SGHTS and CDR2 is YDEGEE. This CDR3 has 14 amino acids. The chain's CDR3 is CASSLDRQGSPLHF. Written as DNA, the CDR3 is TGTGCCAGCAGCCTGGACAGGCAGGGTTCACCCCTCCACTTT.

This chain connects TRBV4-2 to TRBJ2-7; a weak D match, TRBD1 (5 bases). V lost 1 base to trimming and J lost 4 bases, with 14 bases between them. The length of the CDR3 is 15 residues. Germline-derived CDR1 and CDR2 are LGHNA and YNFKEQ. CDR3 sequence reads: CASSQVSEKGYEQYF. CDR3 nucleotides: TGTGCCAGCAGCCAAGTATCAGAGAAGGGGTACGAGCAGTACTTC.

This clone appeared once. The chain couples TRBV11-2 to TRBJ1-4, with TRBD1 matching over 10 bases. V was pared by 5 bases and J by 8 bases, with 5 bases of the junction left unmatched. The CDR3 runs 14 residues. Germline V gene sequence: CDR1 SGHAT, CDR2 FQNNGV. The CDR3 reads CASSAGQGGEKLFF. In DNA form, the CDR3 reads TGTGCCAGCAGCGCCGGACAGGGGGGCGAAAAACTGTTTTTT.